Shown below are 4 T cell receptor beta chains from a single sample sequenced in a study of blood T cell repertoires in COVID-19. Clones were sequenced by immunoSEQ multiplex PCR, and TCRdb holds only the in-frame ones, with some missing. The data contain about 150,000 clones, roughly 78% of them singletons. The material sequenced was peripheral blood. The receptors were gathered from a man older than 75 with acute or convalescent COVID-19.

The CDR3 region is CASSVGGVSDEQYF. As DNA, the CDR3 is TGTGCCAGCAGCGTAGGTGGAGTGTCGGACGAGCAGTACTTC. This rearrangement joins TRBV9 to TRBJ2-7, with no clear D. The germline V gene has CDR1 SGDLS and CDR2 YYNGEE. V shed 0 bases and J shed 5 bases, with 12 bases lying between them. The CDR3 loop spans 14 amino acids. Full variable domain (missing parts from reference TRBV9 and TRBJ2-7): DSGVTQTPKHLITATGQRVTLRCSPRSGDLSVYWYQQSLDQGLQFLIQYYNGEERAKGNILERFSAQQFPDLHSELNLSSLELGDSALYFCASSVGGVSDEQYFGPGTRLTVT.

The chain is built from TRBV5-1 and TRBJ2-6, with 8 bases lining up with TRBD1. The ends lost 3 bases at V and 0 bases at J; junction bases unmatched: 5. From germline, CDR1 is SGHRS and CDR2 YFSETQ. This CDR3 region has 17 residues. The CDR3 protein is CASSSTGDLSGANVLTF. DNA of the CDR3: TGCGCCAGCAGCTCGACAGGGGATCTCTCTGGGGCCAACGTCCTGACTTTC. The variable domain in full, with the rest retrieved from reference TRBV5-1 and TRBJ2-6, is KAGVTQTPRYLIKTRGQQVTLSCSPISGHRSVSWYQQTPGQGLQFLFEYFSETQRNKGNFPGRFSGRQFSNSRSEMNVSTLELGDSALYLCASSSTGDLSGANVLTFGAGSRLTVL.

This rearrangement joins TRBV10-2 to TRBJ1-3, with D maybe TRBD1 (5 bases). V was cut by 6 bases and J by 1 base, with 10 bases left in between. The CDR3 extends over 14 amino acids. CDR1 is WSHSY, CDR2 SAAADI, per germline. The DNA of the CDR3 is TGCGCCAGCAGCCCCGGGACTTCTGGAAACACCATATATTTT. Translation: CASSPGTSGNTIYF.

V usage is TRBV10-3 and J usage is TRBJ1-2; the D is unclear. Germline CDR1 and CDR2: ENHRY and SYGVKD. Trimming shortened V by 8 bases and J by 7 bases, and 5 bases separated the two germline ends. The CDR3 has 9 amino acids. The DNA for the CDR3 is TGTGCCATCGAGTTTGGCTACACCTTC. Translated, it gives CAIEFGYTF.